The 29 T cell receptor beta chains below all came from one sample that was sequenced in a study of blood T cell repertoires in COVID-19. Sequencing was performed with immunoSEQ multiplex PCR; in TCRdb, only in-frame clones are kept and a portion is missing. The data hold some 210,000 clones, with 65% to 90% observed a single time. Specimen: PBMCs or T cells enriched from blood (not recorded which). All receptors come from a woman between 45 and 65 years old with acute COVID-19.

This sequence joins TRBV7-8 and TRBJ2-3; 7 bases line up with TRBD2. The germline V gene encodes CDR1 SGHVS and CDR2 FQNEAQ. The CDR3 has 14 amino acids. V lost 6 bases and J lost 5; bases outside the gene matches: 8. Here the CDR3 reads CASSPGTKKDTQYF. Written as DNA, the CDR3 is TGTGCCAGCAGTCCCGGGACTAAGAAAGATACGCAGTATTTT.

The chain links TRBV28 to TRBJ2-5, with 9 bases aligning to TRBD1. The V gene's germline CDR1 is MDHEN and CDR2 SYDVKM. V lost 6 bases, J lost 2 bases, and 7 bases stayed unmatched. The CDR3 has 15 residues. The CDR3 DNA reads TGTGCCAGCAGACGACAGGGGGTTTGGCAAGAGACCCAGTACTTC. Amino acid sequence: CASRRQGVWQETQYF.

This clone was counted a few times. The chain carries TRBV11-2 and TRBJ1-4, with no clear D. The V end lost 1 base, the J end lost 8 bases, and 17 bases lay between the germline ends. Germline V lookup: CDR1 SGHAT, CDR2 FQNNGV. This CDR3 region has 16 residues. In DNA form, the CDR3 reads TGTGCCAGCAGCTTAGGGTTCGGGGTAGTGGGGGAAAAACTGTTTTTT. It translates to CASSLGFGVVGEKLFF.

The rearrangement uses TRBV9 and TRBJ1-2; TRBD1 agrees at 8 bases. Germline CDR1 reads SGDLS; CDR2 reads YYNGEE. V dropped 0 bases and J dropped 1; count of bases not matched to a gene: 2. The CDR3 has 15 amino acids. The CDR3 bases are TGTGCCAGCAGCGTAGCGGACAGGGTTAACTATGGCTACACCTTC. This translates into CASSVADRVNYGYTF.

V gene TRBV18 combines with J gene TRBJ1-3; D may be TRBD1 (5 bases). V lost 6 bases and J lost 0, with 15 bases in between. The CDR3 has 16 residues. The V gene's germline CDR1 is KGHSH and CDR2 LQKENI. This CDR3 is CASSHSKGNSGNTIYF. For the CDR3, the DNA is TGTGCCAGCTCCCATTCTAAGGGGAACTCTGGAAACACCATATATTTT.

A word on this clone: Other DNA variants within this sample encode the same CDR3. Here the CDR3 reads CASSFRNSPLHF. The CDR3 nucleotides are TGTGCCAGCAGTTTTCGGAATTCACCCCTCCACTTT. The chain uses TRBV6-5 and TRBJ1-6; no clear D. The CDR3 is made up of 12 amino acids. Trimming left V 4 bases short and J 7 bases short, with 5 bases between. Germline V CDR1 and CDR2: MNHEY, SVGAGI.

The chain joins TRBV11-2 to TRBJ1-6, with D hard to call. This CDR3 has 15 amino acids. With 3 bases removed from V and 5 bases from J, the gap between germline ends came to 11 bases. CDR1 and CDR2 from the germline V gene are SGHAT and FQNNGV. CDR3: CASSFASGDNSPLHF. In DNA, the CDR3 is TGTGCCAGCAGCTTTGCGTCCGGGGATAATTCACCCCTCCACTTT.

The V call is TRBV5-1, the J call TRBJ2-1, with 7 bases matching TRBD2. The J segment lost 7 bases and the V segment lost 5 bases, leaving 9 bases of the junction unmatched. The CDR3 covers 14 residues. CDR1 and CDR2 from the germline V gene are SGHRS and YFSETQ. The CDR3 region has the DNA TGCGCCAGCAGGCGGGAGCCCCCATATAATGAGCAGTTCTTC. Translated, it gives CASRREPPYNEQFF. Full variable domain (rest looked up from reference TRBV5-1 and TRBJ2-1): KAGVTQTPRYLIKTRGQQVTLSCSPISGHRSVSWYQQTPGQGLQFLFEYFSETQRNKGNFPGRFSGRQFSNSRSEMNVSTLELGDSALYLCASRREPPYNEQFFGPGTRLTVL.

The CDR3, as DNA: TGTGCCAGCCTTACTAGCGTAAAGGTCTACGAGCAGTACTTC. Its translation is CASLTSVKVYEQYF. The V gene is TRBV6-5, the J gene TRBJ2-7, with 7 bases lining up with TRBD2. The CDR3 is 14 residues long. V lost 8 bases and J lost 3; bases outside the gene matches: 10. Per the germline V gene, CDR1 is MNHEY and CDR2 is SVGAGI.

The V and J genes are TRBV3-1 (or the pseudogene TRBV3-2) and TRBJ2-5; TRBD2 agrees at 8 bases. CDR1 and CDR2 (germline): LGHDT, YNNKEL (reference sequence). This CDR3 is built from 16 residues. The trim removed 1 base at V and 2 bases at J, leaving 6 bases unmatched. The CDR3 loop reads CASSQGVSGGQETQYF. The CDR3 DNA reads as TGTGCCAGCAGCCAAGGAGTCAGCGGGGGACAAGAGACCCAGTACTTC.

V gene TRBV7-2 combines with J gene TRBJ1-6; D might be TRBD1 (6 bases). Germline CDR1 reads SGHTA; CDR2 reads FQGNSA. This CDR3 region has 14 residues. V was cut by 7 bases and J by 3 bases, with 10 bases left in between. The CDR3 loop reads CASTTDSYNSPLHF. The CDR3 DNA follows: TGTGCCAGCACCACGGACAGCTATAATTCACCCCTCCACTTT.

This rearrangement joins TRBV6-5 to TRBJ2-3; D perhaps matches TRBD2 (5 bases). This CDR3 comprises 14 residues. CDR1 is MNHEY and CDR2 is SVGAGI in the germline V gene. V was pared by 6 bases and J by 0 bases, with 10 bases between. This CDR3 reads CASRGAVSTDTQYF. As DNA, the CDR3 is TGTGCCAGCAGAGGAGCGGTTAGCACAGATACGCAGTATTTT.

This chain connects TRBV12-3 or TRBV12-4 to TRBJ2-7; D is uncertain. CDR3 length: 11 residues. The V and J ends lost 5 bases and 4 bases respectively, with 6 bases between them. The CDR3 is CASSAYYEQYF. In nucleotides, the CDR3 is TGTGCCAGCAGTGCCTATTACGAGCAGTACTTC.

This clone is a singleton in its sample. At one end, the junction sequence differs from germline, possibly due to a read error. This sequence joins TRBV6-2 or TRBV6-3 and TRBJ2-3; D remains ambiguous. CDR1 and CDR2 (germline): MNHEY, SVGEGT. This CDR3 region has 14 residues. The DNA of the CDR3 is TGTGCCAGCAGGTACTACGGCGGAACAGATACGCAGTATTTT. As protein: CASRYYGGTDTQYF.

The chain uses TRBV18 and TRBJ2-3, with TRBD2 matching over 7 bases. Germline V gene data show CDR1 as KGHSH and CDR2 as LQKENI. CDR3 length: 14 residues. Losses at the gene ends were 2 bases for V and 4 bases for J; bases not matched to a gene: 3. In DNA form, the CDR3 reads TGTGCCAGCTCACCAGGGAGGGAGTCAGATACGCAGTATTTT. Amino acids: CASSPGRESDTQYF.

V is TRBV5-1 and J is TRBJ1-1; D is perhaps TRBD1 (5 bases). The CDR3 is made up of 16 amino acids. CDR1 SGHRS and CDR2 YFSETQ come from the germline V gene. Deletions cut 3 bases from V and 0 bases from J, with 15 bases between. The CDR3 bases are TGCGCCAGCAGCTCCCAAGGGGCTAACATGAACACTGAAGCTTTCTTT. Amino acids: CASSSQGANMNTEAFF.

V usage is TRBV11-2 and J usage is TRBJ2-3; 8 positions agree with TRBD2. CDR1 is SGHAT, CDR2 FQNNGV, per germline. This CDR3 contains 15 residues. The V gene end was trimmed by 3 bases and the J gene end by 6 bases; junction bases not matched to a gene: 8. The CDR3 protein is CASSLLAGRGDTQYF. The CDR3 nucleotides read TGTGCCAGCAGCTTGTTAGCGGGAAGGGGGGATACGCAGTATTTT.

The genes are TRBV28 and TRBJ1-2; 9 bases are a match to TRBD1. Germline assignment: CDR1 MDHEN and CDR2 SYDVKM. The CDR3 is made up of 15 amino acids. V was clipped by 5 bases and J by 8 bases; unmatched bases: 12. The CDR3 region is CASSQGGTGSGGYTF. CDR3 bases: TGTGCCAGCAGTCAGGGCGGGACAGGGTCGGGGGGCTACACCTTC.

The V gene is TRBV19, the J gene TRBJ1-1, with D perhaps TRBD1 (6 bases). Germline CDR1 is LNHDA and CDR2 is SQIVND (reference sequence). The V and J ends lost 7 bases and 1 base respectively, with 10 bases between them. CDR3 length: 13 amino acids. The CDR3 sequence is CASISDRNTEAFF. CDR3 DNA sequence: TGTGCCAGTATATCGGACAGGAACACTGAAGCTTTCTTT.

The CDR3 spells CASSLEEENIQYF. The CDR3 coding sequence is TGTGCCAGCAGCTTAGAGGAGGAAAACATTCAGTACTTC. The gene calls are TRBV7-6 and TRBJ2-4; a possible D gene is TRBD2 (5 bases). The V end lost 1 base, the J end lost 5 bases, and 6 bases lay between the germline ends. Per the germline V gene, CDR1 is SGHVS and CDR2 is FNYEAQ. This CDR3 contains 13 residues.

This clone appeared once. The rearrangement joins TRBV5-1 to TRBJ2-7; D perhaps matches TRBD1 (6 bases). CDR3 size: 17 residues. The germline V gene encodes CDR1 SGHRS and CDR2 YFSETQ. Trimming cost V 0 bases and J 6 bases, with 22 bases left between them. The CDR3 coding sequence is TGCGCCAGCAGCTTGGGATTAGCAGGGGTCAAAGGGACCGAGCAGTACTTC. Amino acid sequence: CASSLGLAGVKGTEQYF.

The chain combines TRBV5-4 with TRBJ1-2; TRBD1 might be the D (5 bases). The V end lost 0 bases, the J end lost 6 bases, and 21 bases lay between the germline ends. Looked up from germline, CDR1 is SGHNT and CDR2 is YYREEE (reference sequence). The CDR3 runs 17 residues. CDR3: CASSLGMGPIGINGYTF. The CDR3 DNA reads as TGTGCCAGCAGCTTGGGGATGGGGCCAATTGGGATAAATGGCTACACCTTC.

V usage is TRBV4-1 and J usage is TRBJ2-1, with 9 bases matching TRBD2. Germline CDR1 MGHRA, CDR2 YSYEKL. CDR3 length: 18 amino acids. Trimming removed 0 bases from V and 8 bases from J; junction bases left unmatched: 14. CDR3 sequence: CASSQERLAGILGDEQFF. The CDR3 DNA is TGCGCCAGCAGCCAAGAACGGCTAGCGGGAATCCTTGGCGATGAGCAGTTCTTC.

The J gene is TRBJ1-2, the V gene TRBV11-3; 11 bases agree with TRBD1. V lost 6 bases and J lost 5; bases outside the gene matches: 11. The CDR3 has 16 residues. Germline V gene sequence: CDR1 SGHNT, CDR2 YENEEA. The CDR3 DNA reads TGTGCCAGCAGTACTCTACAGGGACAGGGGGATTATGGCTACACCTTC. Translation gives CASSTLQGQGDYGYTF. Variable domain in full (rest from reference TRBV11-3 and TRBJ1-2): EAGVVQSPRYKIIEKKQPVAFWCNPISGHNTLYWYLQNLGQGPELLIRYENEEAVDDSQLPKDRFSAERLKGVDSTLKIQPAELGDSAVYLCASSTLQGQGDYGYTFGSGTRLTVV.

This clone was detected many times. The rearrangement joins TRBV7-2 to TRBJ1-2, with D unclear. Germline V gene lookup returns CDR1 SGHTA and CDR2 FQGNSA. V was shortened by 6 bases and J by 1 base, with 9 bases between the two germline ends. The CDR3 has 13 amino acids. CDR3 in DNA: TGTGCCAGCAGTACACAAGTTAACTATGGCTACACCTTC. Protein product: CASSTQVNYGYTF. Together with reference TRBV7-2 and TRBJ1-2, the CDR3 gives the full variable domain: GAGVSQSPSNKVTEKGKDVELRCDPISGHTALYWYRQSLGQGLEFLIYFQGNSAPDKSGLPSDRFSAERTGGSVSTLTIQRTQQEDSAVYLCASSTQVNYGYTFGSGTRLTVV.

J is TRBJ2-3 and V is TRBV5-1; D may be TRBD1 (6 bases). Trimming left V 0 bases short and J 0 bases short, with 14 bases between. The CDR3 is 17 residues long. The V gene's germline CDR1 is SGHRS and CDR2 YFSETQ. The CDR3 DNA sequence: TGCGCCAGCAGCTTGGAACAGGGCGAACCTAGCACAGATACGCAGTATTTT. It encodes CASSLEQGEPSTDTQYF. The entire variable domain, with the rest obtained from reference TRBV5-1 and TRBJ2-3, is as follows: KAGVTQTPRYLIKTRGQQVTLSCSPISGHRSVSWYQQTPGQGLQFLFEYFSETQRNKGNFPGRFSGRQFSNSRSEMNVSTLELGDSALYLCASSLEQGEPSTDTQYFGPGTRLTVL.

V usage is TRBV28 and J usage is TRBJ2-7, with 8 nucleotides matching TRBD1. After removal of 6 bases from V and 2 bases from J, the junction contained 6 bases not matched to a gene. This CDR3 has 14 residues. The germline CDR1 and CDR2 sequences are MDHEN and SYDVKM. The CDR3 sequence is CASRMDRVTYEQYF. In DNA, the CDR3 is TGTGCCAGCAGGATGGACAGGGTCACCTACGAGCAGTACTTC.

The chain has TRBV4-2 and TRBJ2-1; D may be TRBD2 (6 bases). Germline assignment: CDR1 LGHNA and CDR2 YNFKEQ. This CDR3 comprises 15 residues. V was trimmed by 4 bases and J by 5 bases, leaving 15 bases between them. CDR3 sequence (DNA): TGTGCCAGCAGCCTGACGGGACTGGGAGACAATGAGCAGTTCTTC. Residues: CASSLTGLGDNEQFF.

The chain combines TRBV10-3 with TRBJ1-5; D is ambiguous. The CDR3 has 13 amino acids. The V gene's germline CDR1 is ENHRY and CDR2 SYGVKD. V was pared by 8 bases and J by 1 base, with 9 bases between. CDR3 sequence (DNA): TGTGCCATCGCGCCAGGCAGCAATCAGCCCCAGCATTTT. Its protein is CAIAPGSNQPQHF.